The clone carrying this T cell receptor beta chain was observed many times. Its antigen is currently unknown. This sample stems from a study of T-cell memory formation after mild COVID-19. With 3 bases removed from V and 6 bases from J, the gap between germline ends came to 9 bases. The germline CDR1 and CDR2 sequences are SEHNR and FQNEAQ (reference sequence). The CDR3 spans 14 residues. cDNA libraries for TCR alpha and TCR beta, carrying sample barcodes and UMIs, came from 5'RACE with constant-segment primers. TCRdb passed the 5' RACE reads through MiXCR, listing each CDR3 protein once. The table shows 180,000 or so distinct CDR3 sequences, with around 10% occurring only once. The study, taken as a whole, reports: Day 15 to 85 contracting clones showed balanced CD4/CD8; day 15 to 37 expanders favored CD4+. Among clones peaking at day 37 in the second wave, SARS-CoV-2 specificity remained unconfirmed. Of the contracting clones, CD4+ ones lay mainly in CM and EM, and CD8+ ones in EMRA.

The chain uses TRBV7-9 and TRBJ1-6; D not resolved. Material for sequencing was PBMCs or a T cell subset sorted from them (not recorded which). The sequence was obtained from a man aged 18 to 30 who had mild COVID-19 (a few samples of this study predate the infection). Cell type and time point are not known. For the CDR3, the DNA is TGTGCCAGCAGCTTTGGACGGACTAATTCACCCCTCCACTTT. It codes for CASSFGRTNSPLHF.